The rows below give T cell receptor beta chains drawn from one sample of a study of shared clonotypes between healthy human individuals. Assay: immunoSEQ multiplex PCR; the TCRdb copy retains only in-frame clones and omits some. Of 1,400,000 or so clones listed, approximately 98.5% are singletons. Sequencing was carried out using naive CD4+ T cells sorted from blood. Receptor source: a man under 40 in good health. Each CDR3 is given with its conserved first and last residue. A D gene is named only where the DNA matches it firmly. Clone size is shown for a subset of rows, as once, few, many or a class of expanded clone.

size	V	length	J	D	CDR3	DNA
NA	TRBV19	15	TRBJ2-7	NA	CASSIYGGDHYEQYF	TGTGCCAGTAGTATCTACGGCGGGGACCATTACGAGCAGTACTTC
NA	TRBV18	11	TRBJ2-7	NA	CASSPNIEQYF	TGTGCCAGCTCACCGAACATCGAGCAGTACTTC
NA	TRBV5-5	17	TRBJ2-1	TRBD1	CASSLPQQGRIPNEQFF	TGTGCCAGCAGCTTGCCCCAACAGGGGAGAATCCCTAATGAGCAGTTCTTC
NA	TRBV28	16	TRBJ2-1	TRBD2	CASSSPAGPLANEQFF	TGTGCCAGCAGTTCCCCAGCGGGACCGTTGGCCAATGAGCAGTTCTTC
NA	TRBV5-1	14	TRBJ2-1	NA	CASSLASPYNEQFF	TGCGCCAGCAGCTTGGCCTCGCCCTACAATGAGCAGTTCTTC
NA	TRBV5-1	14	TRBJ1-1	NA	CASSQDGLSTEAFF	TGCGCCAGCAGCCAGGACGGTTTAAGCACTGAAGCTTTCTTT
NA	TRBV5-6	16	TRBJ2-7	NA	CASSLAQEGLFGEQYF	TGTGCCAGCAGCTTGGCTCAGGAGGGGTTATTTGGCGAGCAGTACTTC
once	TRBV6-6	16	TRBJ1-3	NA	CASTLAGPRPGNTIYF	TGTGCCAGCACCCTAGCCGGACCCCGTCCTGGAAACACCATATATTTT
NA	TRBV5-1	15	TRBJ2-1	TRBD2	CASSLALAGGNEQFF	TGCGCCAGCAGCTTGGCCCTAGCGGGAGGGAATGAGCAGTTCTTC
once	TRBV27	17	TRBJ1-5	NA	CASSLSRDRGRNQPQHF	TGTGCCAGCAGTTTATCCCGAGACAGAGGGCGCAATCAGCCCCAGCATTTT
once	TRBV7-8	16	TRBJ2-1	TRBD2	CASSLVASGRINEQFF	TGTGCCAGCAGCTTAGTAGCTAGCGGGAGGATCAATGAGCAGTTCTTC